This T cell receptor beta chain was obtained from a study of blood T cell repertoires in COVID-19 (dated by TCRdb to the early 2020s). The study in broad terms: Collaborator samples came from the United States, Italy and Spain and covered acute and convalescent phases of COVID-19. Where available, HLA class I and class II types were obtained from metadata supplied by the sample provider rather than from assay-based typing. The repertoires were made available in a free public database intended to serve as a resource for research on the immune response to SARS-CoV-2. Subjects who had been exposed to COVID-19, were actively infected with it, or had recovered from it provided the deeply sampled blood TCRbeta repertoires that made up the dataset. Nearly every sample came with metadata listing a de-identified subject ID, COVID-19 status, age in years and sex. The material from the prospective study consisted of cDNA or gDNA derived from T cells, B-cell-depleted T cells, or PBMCs. Samples came from the ongoing ImmuneRACE study (first 160 participants) plus 1,254 subjects from 6 global collaborators. The paper's findings and limits, for the study overall: Clinical and demographic metadata were provided uncurated, with the amount varying by source and participant.

Participants in the prospective study were aged 18 to 89 years, lived in 20 to 30 United States geographic areas, and enrolled through a virtual design. In the prospective study, cohorts were assigned on the basis of participant-reported clinical history obtained from a screening survey and a study questionnaire. ImmuneRACE Cohort 3 recovered participants were defined by two consecutive negative NP/OP PCR tests, healthcare professional clearance, or symptom resolution. In the prospective study, mobile phlebotomists collected whole blood, serum and a nasopharyngeal or oropharyngeal swab from each participant. Additional blood draws and questionnaires over an approximately 2-month period could optionally be provided by prospective study participants. Before DNA extraction, prospective study blood samples were shipped either frozen or at room temperature. CDR1 and CDR2, looked up from the germline V gene, are SGHVT and SQSDAQ. V is pared back by 1 base and J by 3 bases, with 6 bases lying between the germline termini. Taken from cysteine to phenylalanine, the CDR3 has 13 residues. Only the CDR3 region is kept as DNA, spanning 39 bases read in frame from base 1.

About this clone: What antigen it recognizes has not been identified. The record has no base qualities; no much larger clone is one base away.

TCRbeta CDR3 regions were amplified from genomic DNA by means of the immunoSEQ Assay, a bias-controlled multiplex PCR. Regarding the original processing steps: Within the assay, amplification of reference gene primers was used to estimate how many nucleated cells each sample contained. Sequence reads were collapsed and filtered to measure the absolute abundance of every unique TCRbeta CDR3 rearrangement. Productive Simpson clonality was computed per sample as the square root of Simpson's diversity index over productive rearrangements. Imported from immuneACCESS, the table was reduced by TCRdb to in-frame sequences with V and J called. These copies leave out some clones; in studies compared against another copy, an unresolved V gene accounts for under half, and the cause of the remainder is not known. The V and J calls and clone size were taken over from that table, and D and trimming were inferred from the DNA. This sample lists some 200,000 clones; 89% were detected once. The ten largest make up around 0.77% of the sample.

This TCR was sampled from a woman between 18 and 29 years old who had recovered from COVID-19. The sequence links TRBV7-4 to TRBJ2-5; possibly the D gene is TRBD1, per 6 matching bases. Sequenced input: PBMCs or T cells enriched from blood (not recorded which). The nucleotide sequence reads as follows: TGTGCCAGCAGCTTAGGGGACAAAGAGACCCAGTACTTC. This sequence encodes CASSLGDKETQYF.